This T cell receptor (beta chain) was sequenced in a study of OX40 agonist ivuxolimab in advanced cancers. Per germline, CDR1 SGHRS and CDR2 YFSETQ. The CDR3 totals 13 residues. Deletions cut 3 bases from V and 8 bases from J, with 12 bases between. The protocol was immunoSEQ multiplex PCR, while the TCRdb copy is restricted to in-frame clones and leaves out a portion. The profile shows around 20,000 clones, roughly 74% of them singletons. The sequence derives from an adult with an advanced solid tumor such as melanoma, head and neck, liver or kidney cancer. This material consisted of CD4+ or CD8+ T cells sorted from blood, taken in a trial of the OX40 agonist ivuxolimab. The chain has TRBV5-1 and TRBJ2-1, with a possible D match to TRBD1 (5 bases). CDR3: CASSSFTGYEQFF. The CDR3, as DNA: TGCGCCAGCAGCTCCTTCACAGGATATGAGCAGTTCTTC. Drawing the rest from reference TRBV5-1 and TRBJ2-1, the complete variable domain is KAGVTQTPRYLIKTRGQQVTLSCSPISGHRSVSWYQQTPGQGLQFLFEYFSETQRNKGNFPGRFSGRQFSNSRSEMNVSTLELGDSALYLCASSSFTGYEQFFGPGTRLTVL.